The T cell receptor (beta chain) under discussion was sequenced for a study of control samples from healthy donors and cancer patients. CDR3 size: 16 residues. This table comes from immunoSEQ multiplex PCR, and its TCRdb copy is limited to in-frame clones, with some not included. The sample records about 80,000 clones, around 92% being singletons. The sample consisted of blood. This rearrangement joins TRBV21-1 to TRBJ1-2; the table's D gene call, TRBD1, was not cross checked with the DNA. TRBV21-1 is tagged as a pseudogene. This receptor was identified in a man in his fifties in good health. CDR3 nucleotides: TGTGCCAGCACCACAACCGACAGGGGGCAAGGCTATGGCTACACCTTC. Its translation is CASTTTDRGQGYGYTF.